What follows are 22 T cell receptor beta chains derived from one specimen sequenced in a study of cytomegalovirus exposure and HLA in healthy donors. The PCR ran on 60 Vbeta and 13 Jbeta primers. The protocol was immunoSEQ multiplex PCR, while the TCRdb copy is restricted to in-frame clones and leaves out a portion. The sample carries some 110,000 clones, 75% recorded once. Sequencing was done on a sample of PBMCs. The receptors shown here come from a middle-aged man in good health and CMV-seronegative.

The chain is built from TRBV19 and TRBJ2-5; maybe TRBD2 (6 bases). Germline loops: CDR1 LNHDA, CDR2 SQIVND (reference sequence). The CDR3 contains 16 residues. Trimming took off 0 bases at V and 10 bases at J, with 21 bases between the two ends. CDR3 sequence (DNA): TGTGCCAGTAGTATAGATGGAGGGGCAGCAAGATTAGGCCAGTACTTC. Protein: CASSIDGGAARLGQYF. Supplemented by reference TRBV19 and TRBJ2-5, the full variable domain reads DGGITQSPKYLFRKEGQNVTLSCEQNLNHDAMYWYRQDPGQGLRLIYYSQIVNDFQKGDIAEGYSVSREKKESFPLTVTSAQKNPTAFYLCASSIDGGAARLGQYFGPGTRLLVL.

The V and J genes are TRBV27 and TRBJ1-5; 9 bases are shared with TRBD1. V lost 6 bases to trimming and J lost 6 bases; unmatched junction nucleotides: 6. The CDR3 is 14 amino acids. Per the germline V gene, CDR1 is MNHEY and CDR2 is SMNVEV (reference sequence). CDR3 nucleotide sequence: TGTGCCAGCAGCTTTACAGGGGGCGGTCAGCCCCAGCATTTT. Translated, it gives CASSFTGGGQPQHF.

J is TRBJ1-5 and V is TRBV6-1, with D perhaps matching TRBD1 (6 bases). The V gene's germline CDR1 is MNHNS and CDR2 SASEGT. This CDR3 is built from 17 residues. V was trimmed by 4 bases and J by 0 bases, leaving 16 bases between them. The DNA of the CDR3 is TGTGCCAGCAGTGGCCCGGGACACCTTTATAGCAATCAGCCCCAGCATTTT. The encoded protein is CASSGPGHLYSNQPQHF.

The rearrangement joins TRBV27 to TRBJ2-7, with D uncertain. Germline CDR1 and CDR2: MNHEY and SMNVEV (reference sequence). V was cut by 6 bases and J by 3 bases, with 9 bases left in between. The length of the CDR3 is 12 residues. CDR3 sequence (DNA): TGTGCCAGCAGCCCGACGGGCTACGAGCAGTACTTC. This gives the protein CASSPTGYEQYF.

V is TRBV5-5 and J is TRBJ2-7, with D unclear. Looked up from germline, CDR1 is SGHKS and CDR2 is YYEKEE (reference sequence). The ends were cut back, 3 bases at V and 3 bases at J, with 7 bases in the middle. The CDR3 sequence is 12 residues long. CDR3 DNA: TGTGCCAGCAGCTGGTCGGGCTACGAGCAGTACTTC. Protein product: CASSWSGYEQYF.

This chain connects TRBV6-5 to TRBJ2-3; a weak D match, TRBD2 (6 bases). Germline loops: CDR1 MNHEY, CDR2 SVGAGI. V gave up 2 bases and J gave up 0 bases, with 9 bases separating them. The CDR3 is made up of 15 amino acids. CDR3 coding DNA: TGTGCCAGCAGTTACGAGCGGGTTAGCACAGATACGCAGTATTTT. It translates to CASSYERVSTDTQYF.

V usage is TRBV29-1 and J usage is TRBJ1-2; 7 nucleotides line up with TRBD1. CDR1 and CDR2 from the germline V gene are SQVTM and ANQGSEA. V was pared by 3 bases and J by 3 bases, with 13 bases of the junction left unmatched. The CDR3 is 16 amino acids. This CDR3 reads CSVDSSPDRVYYGYTF. The CDR3 coding sequence is TGCAGCGTTGATTCGTCCCCAGACAGGGTTTACTATGGCTACACCTTC.

V gene TRBV7-9 combines with J gene TRBJ2-5; 9 nucleotides line up with TRBD1. This CDR3 has 15 residues. In germline, CDR1 is SEHNR, CDR2 FQNEAQ (reference sequence). V lost 5 bases to trimming and J lost 5 bases; unmatched junction nucleotides: 9. CDR3 sequence: CASSRADRGWETQYF. The CDR3 DNA sequence: TGTGCCAGCAGCCGAGCGGACAGGGGATGGGAGACCCAGTACTTC.

V and J are TRBV6-5 and TRBJ1-1; 9 bases match TRBD1. Germline-derived CDR1 and CDR2 are MNHEY and SVGAGI. The CDR3 length is 16 residues. Trimming cost V 3 bases and J 4 bases; bases outside gene matches: 9. The CDR3 DNA is TGTGCCAGCAGTTATGGGGACAGGGATTTTAGCACTGAAGCTTTCTTT. It yields the protein CASSYGDRDFSTEAFF.

This clone has a single count. At one boundary the junction diverges from the germline segment, which might be a read error. The CDR3, as DNA: TGTGCCAGCAGCTCCGGGGGGACAGGGGAGCGGTTCTTC. This encodes CASSSGGTGERFF. The chain has TRBV6-5 and TRBJ2-1, with 10 bases fitting TRBD1. Germline CDR1 and CDR2: MNHEY and SVGAGI. This CDR3 region has 13 residues.

This clone was counted between two and nine times. A read error may produce the germline difference seen at one junction end. This chain connects TRBV7-9 to TRBJ2-7; 11 positions match TRBD2. Germline V gives CDR1 SEHNR, CDR2 FQNEAQ (reference sequence). This CDR3 has 14 amino acids. CDR3 sequence (DNA): TGTTCCAGCAGCTTTAGCGGGAGGGCCGACGAGCAGTACTTC. Protein sequence: CSSSFSGRADEQYF.

This clone showed up just once. The chain uses TRBV9 and TRBJ1-4, with D possibly TRBD1 on 6 matching bases. V lost 2 bases and J lost 0, with 14 bases in between. CDR3 length: 17 amino acids. The germline CDR1 and CDR2 sequences are SGDLS and YYNGEE. The CDR3 spells CASSVRGQLATNEKLFF. CDR3 nucleotide sequence: TGTGCCAGCAGCGTGCGAGGACAGCTTGCAACTAATGAAAAACTGTTTTTT.

This clone was recorded once. This chain joins TRBV6-5 and TRBJ1-5, with D hard to call. The CDR3 sequence is 14 residues long. V lost 3 bases and J 3 bases, leaving 9 bases between the germline ends. The germline V gene has CDR1 MNHEY and CDR2 SVGAGI. The CDR3 loop reads CASSYAGSNQPQHF. CDR3 nucleotides: TGTGCCAGCAGTTATGCAGGATCCAATCAGCCCCAGCATTTT.

The gene calls are TRBV5-1 and TRBJ2-7; 8 bases match TRBD1. Losses at the gene ends were 5 bases for V and 6 bases for J; bases not matched to a gene: 13. Germline V gene sequence: CDR1 SGHRS, CDR2 YFSETQ. This CDR3 has 15 amino acids. This chain's CDR3 is CASSFLFGQGVEQYF. The DNA for the CDR3 is TGCGCCAGCAGTTTCCTCTTCGGACAGGGCGTCGAGCAGTACTTC.

This clone has just one count. The V and J genes are TRBV11-2 and TRBJ2-5; 10 nucleotides agree with TRBD2. Per the germline V gene, CDR1 is SGHAT and CDR2 is FQNNGV. Trimming took 5 bases from V and 4 from J; bases not matched to a gene: 10. The CDR3 loop spans 16 amino acids. CDR3 sequence: CASSPGSGRAGETQYF. The CDR3 bases are TGTGCCAGCAGCCCTGGGAGCGGGAGGGCCGGAGAGACCCAGTACTTC.

J is TRBJ2-1 and V is TRBV27; perhaps TRBD1 as D (6 bases). The CDR3 runs 15 residues. Per germline, CDR1 MNHEY and CDR2 SMNVEV (reference sequence). Trimming took 5 bases from V and 1 from J, leaving 12 bases between them. In DNA, the CDR3 is TGTGCCAGCAGTAAGGACAGATTATCCTACAATGAGCAGTTCTTC. Amino acid sequence: CASSKDRLSYNEQFF.

This chain links TRBV11-2 with TRBJ2-1; possibly TRBD2 for D (6 bases). The V end was cut by 6 bases, the J end by 7 bases, with 13 bases between. Germline lookup yields CDR1 SGHAT and CDR2 FQNNGV. There are 13 residues in the CDR3. This CDR3 reads CASSWGGRNEQFF. The CDR3 bases are TGTGCCAGCAGTTGGGGAGGACGGAATGAGCAGTTCTTC.

A single count supports this clone. This CDR3 is CASSYIHPGNTEAFF. For the CDR3, the DNA is TGTGCCAGCAGTTACATCCACCCCGGGAACACTGAAGCTTTCTTT. The chain couples TRBV6-5 to TRBJ1-1; no definite D call. Germline V gene sequence: CDR1 MNHEY, CDR2 SVGAGI. V was cut by 2 bases and J by 1 base, with 11 bases left in between. The CDR3 loop spans 15 amino acids.

The chain uses TRBV6-5 and TRBJ1-3; tentatively, D is TRBD1 (6 bases). Germline-derived CDR1 and CDR2 are MNHEY and SVGAGI. The CDR3 sequence is 14 residues long. V shed 6 bases and J shed 2 bases, with 11 bases lying between them. CDR3 loop: CASSSTGTGNTIYF. The CDR3 DNA follows: TGTGCCAGCAGCTCCACAGGGACTGGAAACACCATATATTTT.

This chain joins TRBV6-5 and TRBJ2-5; tentative D call: TRBD2 (5 bases). The germline V gene has CDR1 MNHEY and CDR2 SVGAGI. V gave up 2 bases and J gave up 3 bases, with 13 bases separating them. The CDR3 runs to 15 residues. This CDR3 reads CASSYNPAVKETQYF. The CDR3 nucleotides read TGTGCCAGCAGTTACAATCCAGCGGTAAAAGAGACCCAGTACTTC.

J is TRBJ2-5 and V is TRBV11-3, with 7 bases matching TRBD1. Germline values: CDR1 SGHNT, CDR2 YENEEA. The V segment lost 5 bases and the J segment 2 bases; nucleotides outside the gene matches: 5. The CDR3 length is 14 residues. The CDR3 nucleotides read TGTGCCAGCAGCAGACGACAGGGACAAGAGACCCAGTACTTC. The encoded protein is CASSRRQGQETQYF.

This clone was recorded once. J is TRBJ2-3 and V is TRBV28; 12 bases align to TRBD1. This CDR3 region has 14 residues. The germline V gene encodes CDR1 MDHEN and CDR2 SYDVKM. The trim removed 9 bases at V and 6 bases at J, leaving 7 bases unmatched. The CDR3 spells CASTRDRGPDTQYF. The CDR3 DNA follows: TGTGCCAGTACCCGGGACAGGGGGCCGGATACGCAGTATTTT.